The clone carrying this TCR beta chain has just a few counts. At one boundary the junction diverges from the germline segment, which might be a read error. The sample belongs to a study of blood T cells in healthy people across ages. Together with a sample-barcoded 5' primer, a J-beta primer mix was included in a second PCR lasting about 6 to 11 cycles. TCRdb passed the 5' RACE reads through MiXCR, listing each CDR3 protein once. The sample has hundreds of thousands of distinct CDR3 sequences, around 21% seen once. The CDR3 is made up of 14 amino acids. CDR1 is SQVTM, CDR2 ANQGSEA, per germline. Each sample had at least 6.5 million PBMCs isolated.

Sequenced: blood. This receptor was obtained from a man between 65 and 79 years old in good health. This sequence joins TRBV29-1 and TRBJ2-3, with D perhaps matching TRBD1 (7 bases). The CDR3 coding sequence is TGCGGCGTTGTCGAACAGGGGAGGTCAGATACGCAGTATTTT. As protein: CGVVEQGRSDTQYF.